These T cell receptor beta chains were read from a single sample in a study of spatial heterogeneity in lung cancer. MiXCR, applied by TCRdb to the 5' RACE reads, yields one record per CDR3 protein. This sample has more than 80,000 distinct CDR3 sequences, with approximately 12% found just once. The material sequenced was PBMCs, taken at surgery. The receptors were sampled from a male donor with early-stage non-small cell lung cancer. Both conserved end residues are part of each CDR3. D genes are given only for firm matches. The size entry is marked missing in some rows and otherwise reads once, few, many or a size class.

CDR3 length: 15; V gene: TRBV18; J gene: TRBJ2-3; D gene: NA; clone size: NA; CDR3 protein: CASSQQGGNTDTQYF; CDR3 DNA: TGTGCCAGCTCACAACAGGGTGGTAACACAGATACGCAGTATTTT
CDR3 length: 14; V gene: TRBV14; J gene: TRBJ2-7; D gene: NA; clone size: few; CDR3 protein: CASSPPGATYEQYF; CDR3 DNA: TGTGCCAGCAGCCCGCCAGGGGCCACCTACGAGCAGTACTTC
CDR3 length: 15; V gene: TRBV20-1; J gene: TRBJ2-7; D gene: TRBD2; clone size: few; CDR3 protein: CSARDSLAGIYEQYF; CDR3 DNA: TGCAGTGCTAGAGATAGCCTAGCGGGGATCTACGAGCAGTACTTC
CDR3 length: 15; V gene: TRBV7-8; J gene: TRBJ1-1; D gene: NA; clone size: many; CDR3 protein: CASSFWEGEGPEAFF; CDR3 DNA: TGTGCCAGCAGCTTTTGGGAAGGGGAAGGCCCTGAAGCTTTCTTT
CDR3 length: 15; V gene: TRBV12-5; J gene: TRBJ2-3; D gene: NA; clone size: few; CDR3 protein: CASGLGPRESDTQYF; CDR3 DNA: TGTGCTAGTGGTTTGGGACCAAGGGAATCAGATACGCAGTATTTT
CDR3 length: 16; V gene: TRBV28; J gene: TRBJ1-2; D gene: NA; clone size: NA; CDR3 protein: CASSFHGGASNYGYTF; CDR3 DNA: TGTGCCAGCAGTTTCCACGGGGGCGCCTCTAACTATGGCTACACCTTC
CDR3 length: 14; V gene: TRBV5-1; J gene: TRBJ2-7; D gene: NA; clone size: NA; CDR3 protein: CASSLGVSSYEQYF; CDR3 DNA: TGCGCCAGCAGCTTGGGGGTGAGCTCCTACGAGCAGTACTTC
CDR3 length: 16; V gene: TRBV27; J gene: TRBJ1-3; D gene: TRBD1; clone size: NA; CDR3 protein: CASSPGTGGLGNTIYF; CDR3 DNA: TGTGCCAGCAGTCCCGGGACAGGGGGGCTTGGAAACACCATATATTTT
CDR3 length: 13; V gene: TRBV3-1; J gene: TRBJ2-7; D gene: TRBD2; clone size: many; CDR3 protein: CASSQIAGGPPYF; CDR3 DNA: TGTGCCAGCAGCCAGATAGCGGGAGGGCCCCCGTACTTC
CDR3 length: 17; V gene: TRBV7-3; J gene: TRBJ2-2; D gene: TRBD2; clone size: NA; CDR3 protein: CASSLGPGGRRTGELFF; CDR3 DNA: TGTGCCAGCAGCTTGGGGCCTGGCGGGAGAAGAACCGGGGAGCTGTTTTTT
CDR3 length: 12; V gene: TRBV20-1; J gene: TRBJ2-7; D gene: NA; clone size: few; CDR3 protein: CSARGRIYEQYF; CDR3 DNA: TGCAGTGCTAGAGGTAGGATCTACGAGCAGTACTTC
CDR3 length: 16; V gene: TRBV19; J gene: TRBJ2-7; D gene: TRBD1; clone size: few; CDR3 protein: CASSDPRDRGTYEQYF; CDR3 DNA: TGTGCCAGTAGTGACCCCCGGGACAGGGGGACTTACGAGCAGTACTTC
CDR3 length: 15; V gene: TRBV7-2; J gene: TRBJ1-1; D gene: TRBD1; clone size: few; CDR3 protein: CASSYTGGSGTEAFF; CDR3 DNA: TGTGCCAGCAGTTATACAGGGGGGTCCGGGACTGAAGCTTTCTTT
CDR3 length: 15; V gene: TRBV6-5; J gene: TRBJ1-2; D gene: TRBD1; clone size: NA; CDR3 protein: CASSYGTGANYGYTF; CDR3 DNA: TGTGCCAGCAGTTACGGGACAGGGGCTAACTATGGCTACACCTTC
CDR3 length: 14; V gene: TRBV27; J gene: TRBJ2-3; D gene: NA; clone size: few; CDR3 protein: CASSLFMGTDTQYF; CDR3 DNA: TGTGCCAGCAGTTTATTTATGGGCACAGATACGCAGTATTTT
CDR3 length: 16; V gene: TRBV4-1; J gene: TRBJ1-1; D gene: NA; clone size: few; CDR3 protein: CASSQDKGRADTEAFF; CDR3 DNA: TGCGCCAGCAGCCAAGATAAGGGGCGGGCCGACACTGAAGCTTTCTTT
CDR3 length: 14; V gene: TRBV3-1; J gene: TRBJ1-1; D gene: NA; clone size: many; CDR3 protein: CASSTTPRPTEAFF; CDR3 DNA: TGTGCCAGTTCAACTACCCCCCGACCCACTGAAGCTTTCTTT
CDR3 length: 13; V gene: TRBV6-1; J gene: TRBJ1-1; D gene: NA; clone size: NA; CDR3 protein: CASSEEGGLRAFF; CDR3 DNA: TGTGCCAGCAGTGAAGAAGGAGGGTTAAGGGCTTTCTTT
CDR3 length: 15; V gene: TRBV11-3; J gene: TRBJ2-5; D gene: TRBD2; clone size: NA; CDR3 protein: CASPGTSGTQETQYF; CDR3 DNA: TGTGCCAGCCCGGGGACTAGCGGGACCCAAGAGACCCAGTACTTC
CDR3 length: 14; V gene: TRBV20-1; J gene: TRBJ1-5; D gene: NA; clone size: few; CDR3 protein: CSAEGIIGYQPQHF; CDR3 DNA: TGCAGTGCCGAAGGTATTATCGGATATCAGCCCCAGCATTTT
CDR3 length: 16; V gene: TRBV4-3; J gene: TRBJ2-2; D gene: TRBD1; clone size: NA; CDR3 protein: CASSQEGTGRTGELFF; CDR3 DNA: TGCGCCAGCAGCCAAGAGGGGACAGGACGGACCGGGGAGCTGTTTTTT
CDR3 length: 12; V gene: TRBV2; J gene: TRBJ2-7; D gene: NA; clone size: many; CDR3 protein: CASSQDTYEQYF; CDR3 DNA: TGTGCCAGCAGTCAGGACACCTACGAGCAGTACTTC
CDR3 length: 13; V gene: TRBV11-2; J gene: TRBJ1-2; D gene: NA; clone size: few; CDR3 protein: CASSLGQFYGYTF; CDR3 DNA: TGTGCCAGCAGCTTAGGACAGTTCTATGGCTACACCTTC
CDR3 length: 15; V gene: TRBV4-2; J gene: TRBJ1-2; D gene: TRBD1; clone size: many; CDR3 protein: CASSQDPDRGYGYTF; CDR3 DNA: TGTGCCAGCAGCCAAGATCCCGACAGGGGCTATGGCTACACCTTC
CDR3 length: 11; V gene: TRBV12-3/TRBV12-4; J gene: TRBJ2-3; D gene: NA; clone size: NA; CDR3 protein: CASSFLDTQYF; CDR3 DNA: TGTGCCAGCAGTTTTTTGGATACGCAGTATTTT
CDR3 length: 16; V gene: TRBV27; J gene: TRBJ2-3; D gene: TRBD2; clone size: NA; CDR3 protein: CASRAIAGTAVNTQYF; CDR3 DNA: TGTGCCAGCAGAGCTATAGCGGGTACGGCCGTGAATACGCAGTATTTT
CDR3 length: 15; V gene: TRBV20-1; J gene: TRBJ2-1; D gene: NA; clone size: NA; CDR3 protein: CSASLMGPVTNEQFF; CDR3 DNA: TGCAGTGCTAGCCTAATGGGGCCAGTTACCAATGAGCAGTTCTTC
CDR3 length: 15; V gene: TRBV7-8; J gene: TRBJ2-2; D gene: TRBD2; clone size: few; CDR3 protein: CASTSASGNTGELFF; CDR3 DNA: TGTGCCAGCACCTCAGCTAGCGGGAACACCGGGGAGCTGTTTTTT
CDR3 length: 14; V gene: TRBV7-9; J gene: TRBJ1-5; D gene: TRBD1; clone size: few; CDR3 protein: CASSPGQGGQPQHF; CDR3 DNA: TGTGCCAGCAGCCCCGGACAGGGCGGTCAGCCCCAGCATTTT
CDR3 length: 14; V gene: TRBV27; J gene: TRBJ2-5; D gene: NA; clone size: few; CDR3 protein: CASRTREVRETQYF; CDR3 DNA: TGTGCCAGCAGGACCAGGGAGGTCAGAGAGACCCAGTACTTC
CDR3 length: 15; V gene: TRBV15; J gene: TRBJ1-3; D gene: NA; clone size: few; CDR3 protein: CATSRDSSSGNTIYF; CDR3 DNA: TGTGCCACCAGCAGAGACAGCTCCTCTGGAAACACCATATATTTT
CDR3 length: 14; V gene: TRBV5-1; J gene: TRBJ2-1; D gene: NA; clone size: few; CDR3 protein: CASSLPGGTNEQFF; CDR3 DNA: TGCGCCAGCAGCCTCCCAGGCGGGACCAATGAGCAGTTCTTC
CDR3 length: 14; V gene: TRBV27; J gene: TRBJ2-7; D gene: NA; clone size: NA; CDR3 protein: CASSFGQSSYEQYF; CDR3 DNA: TGTGCCAGCAGTTTCGGACAGAGCTCCTACGAGCAGTACTTC
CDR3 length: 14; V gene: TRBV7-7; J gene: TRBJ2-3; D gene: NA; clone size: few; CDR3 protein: CASSLTSSSDTQYF; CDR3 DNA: TGTGCTAGCAGCTTAACTAGTTCTAGCGATACGCAGTATTTT
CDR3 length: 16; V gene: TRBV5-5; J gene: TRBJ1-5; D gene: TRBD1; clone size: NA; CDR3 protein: CASSLDRGRPNQPQHF; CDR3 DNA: TGTGCCAGCAGCTTGGACAGGGGGCGACCCAATCAGCCCCAGCATTTT
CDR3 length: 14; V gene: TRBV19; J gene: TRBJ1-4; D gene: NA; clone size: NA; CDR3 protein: CASSTWTANEKLFF; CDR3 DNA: TGTGCCAGTAGTACATGGACAGCTAATGAAAAACTGTTTTTT
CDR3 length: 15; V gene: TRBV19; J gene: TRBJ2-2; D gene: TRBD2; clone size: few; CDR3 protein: CASSTGGRNTGELFF; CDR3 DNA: TGTGCCAGTAGTACTGGCGGGAGGAACACCGGGGAGCTGTTTTTT
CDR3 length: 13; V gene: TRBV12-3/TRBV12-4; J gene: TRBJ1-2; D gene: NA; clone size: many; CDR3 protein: CASSLPGGYGYTF; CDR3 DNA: TGTGCCAGCAGTTTGCCGGGCGGCTATGGCTACACCTTC
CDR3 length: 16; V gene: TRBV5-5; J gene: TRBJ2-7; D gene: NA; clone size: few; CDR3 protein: CASSSMGAREGYEQYF; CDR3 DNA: TGTGCCAGCAGCAGCATGGGAGCAAGAGAAGGATACGAGCAGTACTTC
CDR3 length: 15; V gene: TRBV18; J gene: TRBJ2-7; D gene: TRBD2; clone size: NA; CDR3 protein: CVSSPLAEGGYEQYF; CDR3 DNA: TGTGTCAGCTCACCACTAGCGGAGGGAGGCTACGAGCAGTACTTC
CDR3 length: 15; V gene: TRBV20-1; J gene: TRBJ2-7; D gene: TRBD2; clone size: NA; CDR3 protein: CSARSSGGGTYEQYF; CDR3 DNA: TGCAGTGCTAGGTCCTCTGGCGGGGGAACCTACGAGCAGTACTTC